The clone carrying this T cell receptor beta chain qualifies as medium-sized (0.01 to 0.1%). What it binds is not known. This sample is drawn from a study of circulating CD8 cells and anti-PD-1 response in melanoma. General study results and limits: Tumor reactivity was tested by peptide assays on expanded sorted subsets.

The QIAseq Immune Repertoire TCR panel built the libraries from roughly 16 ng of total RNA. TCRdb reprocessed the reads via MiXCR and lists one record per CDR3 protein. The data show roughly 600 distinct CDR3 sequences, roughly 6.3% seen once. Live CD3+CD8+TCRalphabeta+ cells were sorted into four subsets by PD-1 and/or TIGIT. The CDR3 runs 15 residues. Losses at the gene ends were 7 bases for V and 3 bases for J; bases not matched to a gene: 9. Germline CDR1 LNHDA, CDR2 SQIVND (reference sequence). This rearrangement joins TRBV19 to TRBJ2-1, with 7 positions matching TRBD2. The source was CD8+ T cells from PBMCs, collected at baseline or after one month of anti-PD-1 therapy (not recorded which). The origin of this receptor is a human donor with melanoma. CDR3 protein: CASTPTGGFYNEQFF. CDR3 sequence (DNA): TGTGCCAGTACCCCCACGGGGGGATTCTACAATGAGCAGTTCTTC.